This TCR beta chain was obtained from a study of blood T cell repertoires in COVID-19. Background on the study: Some COVID-19 samples were acute and others convalescent; all came from the United States, Italy and Spain.

Categorization into cohorts depended on clinical history that participants reported. Recovered status applied to Cohort 3 donors who had two consecutive negative PCRs. It also applied to those with clearance or with symptom resolution. This CDR3 is built from 16 residues. The V end was cut by 5 bases, the J end by 7 bases, with 21 bases between. Per germline, CDR1 LNHDA and CDR2 SQIVND (reference sequence). The authors' processing: Estimation of nucleated cell counts was performed using reference gene primer amplification. Profiled with immunoSEQ multiplex PCR; TCRdb holds only in-frame clones, not every one. V, J and clone size are taken as reported in that table, and D and trimming were inferred from the DNA itself. This sample has 200,000 to 250,000 clones, with 88% found just once.

The chain uses TRBV19 and TRBJ1-5; D is possibly TRBD1 (5 bases). Input material: PBMCs or T cells enriched from blood (not recorded which). This TCR was recovered from a woman younger than 45 who had recovered from COVID-19. The CDR3 protein is CASSPTGLPYGQPQHF. In DNA, the CDR3 is TGTGCCAGTAGTCCTACGGGACTGCCGTATGGACAGCCCCAGCATTTT.